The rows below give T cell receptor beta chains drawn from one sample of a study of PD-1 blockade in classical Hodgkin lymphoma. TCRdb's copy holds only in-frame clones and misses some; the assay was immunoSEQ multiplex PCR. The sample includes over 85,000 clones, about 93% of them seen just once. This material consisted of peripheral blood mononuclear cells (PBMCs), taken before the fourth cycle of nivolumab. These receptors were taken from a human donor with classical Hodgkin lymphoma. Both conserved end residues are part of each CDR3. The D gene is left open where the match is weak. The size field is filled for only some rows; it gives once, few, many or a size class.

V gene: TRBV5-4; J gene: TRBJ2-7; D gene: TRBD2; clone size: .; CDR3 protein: CASSLASGRVQYF; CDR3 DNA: TGTGCCAGCAGCTTGGCTAGCGGGAGGGTGCAGTACTTC
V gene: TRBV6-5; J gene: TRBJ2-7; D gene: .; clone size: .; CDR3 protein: CASSFGVSYEQYF; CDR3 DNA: TGTGCCAGCAGTTTTGGCGTCTCGTACGAGCAGTACTTC
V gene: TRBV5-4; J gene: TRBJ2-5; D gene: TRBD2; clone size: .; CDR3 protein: CASSVSPGLAGSYQETQYF; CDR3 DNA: TGTGCCAGCAGCGTTTCCCCGGGACTAGCGGGCTCCTACCAAGAGACCCAGTACTTC
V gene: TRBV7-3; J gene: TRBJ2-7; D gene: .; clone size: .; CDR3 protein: CASSLTHAYEQYF; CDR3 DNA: TGTGCCAGCAGCTTAACGCACGCCTACGAGCAGTACTTC
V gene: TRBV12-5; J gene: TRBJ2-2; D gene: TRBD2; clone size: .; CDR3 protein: CASGLGLAGAGKLFF; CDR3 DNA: TGTGCTAGTGGTCTTGGACTAGCGGGAGCGGGGAAGCTGTTTTTT
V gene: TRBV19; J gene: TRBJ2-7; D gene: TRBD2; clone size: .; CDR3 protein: CASSIGGTSGYEQYF; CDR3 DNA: TGTGCCAGTAGTATAGGAGGGACTAGCGGCTACGAGCAGTACTTC
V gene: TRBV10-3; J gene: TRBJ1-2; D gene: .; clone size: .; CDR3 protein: CAISERPGRTNYGYTF; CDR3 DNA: TGTGCCATCAGTGAGCGCCCTGGACGTACTAACTATGGCTACACCTTC
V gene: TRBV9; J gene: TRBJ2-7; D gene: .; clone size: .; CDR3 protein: CASSVSESYYEQYF; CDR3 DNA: TGTGCCAGCAGCGTAAGTGAAAGCTACTACGAGCAGTACTTC
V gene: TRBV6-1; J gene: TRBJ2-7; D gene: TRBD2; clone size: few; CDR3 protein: CASSEISGAIYEQYF; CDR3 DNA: TGTGCCAGCAGTGAAATCAGCGGGGCAATCTACGAGCAGTACTTC
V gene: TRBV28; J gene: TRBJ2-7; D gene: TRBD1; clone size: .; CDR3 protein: CASNLYGQGALDEQYF; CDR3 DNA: TGTGCCAGCAATCTGTACGGACAGGGGGCGTTGGACGAGCAGTACTTC
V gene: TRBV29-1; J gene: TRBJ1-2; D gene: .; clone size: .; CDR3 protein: CSAEPGNTF; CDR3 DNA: TGCAGCGCCGAACCGGGTAACACCTTC
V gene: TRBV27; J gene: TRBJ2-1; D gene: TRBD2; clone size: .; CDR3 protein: CASSLMAGLAVNEQFF; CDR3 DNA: TGTGCCAGCAGCCTCATGGCGGGACTAGCTGTAAATGAGCAGTTCTTC
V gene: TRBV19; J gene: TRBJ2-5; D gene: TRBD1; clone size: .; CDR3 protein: CASSTSRQGFETQYF; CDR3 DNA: TGTGCCAGTAGTACCTCCCGACAGGGTTTTGAGACCCAGTACTTC